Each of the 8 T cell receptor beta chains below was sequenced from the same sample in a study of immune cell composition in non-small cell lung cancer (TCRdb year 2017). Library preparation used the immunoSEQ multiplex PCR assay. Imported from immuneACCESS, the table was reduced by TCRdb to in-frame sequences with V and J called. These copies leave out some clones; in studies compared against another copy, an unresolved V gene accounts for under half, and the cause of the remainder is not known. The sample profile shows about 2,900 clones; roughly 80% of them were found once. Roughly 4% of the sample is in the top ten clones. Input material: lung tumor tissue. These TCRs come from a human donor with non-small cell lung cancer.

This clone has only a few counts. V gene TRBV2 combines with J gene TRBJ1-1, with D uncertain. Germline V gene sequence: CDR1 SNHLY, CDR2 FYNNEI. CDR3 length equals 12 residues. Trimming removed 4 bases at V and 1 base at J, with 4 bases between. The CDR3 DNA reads TGTGCCAGCAGTGTGAGGAACACTGAAGCTTTCTTT. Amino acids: CASSVRNTEAFF.

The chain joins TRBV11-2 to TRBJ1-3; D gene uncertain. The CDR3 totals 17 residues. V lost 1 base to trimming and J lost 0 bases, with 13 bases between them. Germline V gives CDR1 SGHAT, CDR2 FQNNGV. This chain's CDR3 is CASSLVRGSFSGNTIYF. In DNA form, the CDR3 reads TGTGCCAGCAGCTTAGTGCGGGGAAGCTTCTCTGGAAACACCATATATTTT.

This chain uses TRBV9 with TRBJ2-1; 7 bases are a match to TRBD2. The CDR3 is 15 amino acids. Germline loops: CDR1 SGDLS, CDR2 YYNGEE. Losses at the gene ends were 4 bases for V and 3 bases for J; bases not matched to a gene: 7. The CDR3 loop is CASSIGGGIYNEQFF. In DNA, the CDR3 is TGTGCCAGCAGCATCGGCGGGGGAATCTACAATGAGCAGTTCTTC.

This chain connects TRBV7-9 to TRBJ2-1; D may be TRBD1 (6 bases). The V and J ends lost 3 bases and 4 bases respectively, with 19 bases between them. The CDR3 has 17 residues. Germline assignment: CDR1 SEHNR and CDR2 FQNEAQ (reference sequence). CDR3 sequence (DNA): TGTGCCAGCAGCTTTGGTCCCCAGGGACAACTTTACAATGAGCAGTTCTTC. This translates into CASSFGPQGQLYNEQFF. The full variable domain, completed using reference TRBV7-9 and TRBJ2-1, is DTGVSQNPRHKITKRGQNVTFRCDPISEHNRLYWYRQTLGQGPEFLTYFQNEAQLEKSRLLSDRFSAERPKGSFSTLEIQRTEQGDSAMYLCASSFGPQGQLYNEQFFGPGTRLTVL.

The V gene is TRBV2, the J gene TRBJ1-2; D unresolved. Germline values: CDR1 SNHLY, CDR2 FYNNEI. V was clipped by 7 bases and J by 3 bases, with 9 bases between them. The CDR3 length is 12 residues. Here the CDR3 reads CASTRADYGYTF. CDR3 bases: TGTGCCAGCACCCGAGCGGACTATGGCTACACCTTC. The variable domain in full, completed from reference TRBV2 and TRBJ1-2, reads EPEVTQTPSHQVTQMGQEVILRCVPISNHLYFYWYRQILGQKVEFLVSFYNNEISEKSEIFDDQFSVERPDGSNFTLKIRSTKLEDSAMYFCASTRADYGYTFGSGTRLTVV.

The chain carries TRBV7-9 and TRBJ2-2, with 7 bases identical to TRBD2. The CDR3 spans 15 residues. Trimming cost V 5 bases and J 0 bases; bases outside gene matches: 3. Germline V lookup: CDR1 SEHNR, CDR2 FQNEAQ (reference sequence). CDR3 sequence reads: CASSPGLANTGELFF. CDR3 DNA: TGTGCCAGCAGCCCTGGACTAGCGAACACCGGGGAGCTGTTTTTT.

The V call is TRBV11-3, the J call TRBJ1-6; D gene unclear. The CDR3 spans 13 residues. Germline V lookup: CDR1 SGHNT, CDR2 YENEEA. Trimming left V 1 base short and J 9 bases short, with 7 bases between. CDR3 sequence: CASSLVHGSPLHF. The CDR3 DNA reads TGTGCCAGCAGCTTAGTCCACGGTTCACCCCTCCACTTT.

The CDR3 sequence is CASSPTLYGEKETQYF. The CDR3 DNA reads TGTGCCAGCAGCCCGACGTTGTATGGAGAGAAAGAGACCCAGTACTTC. The J gene is TRBJ2-5, the V gene TRBV5-4; D is unresolved. Trimming pared 4 bases from V and 3 bases from J, leaving 19 bases between. CDR1 is SGHNT, CDR2 YYREEE, per germline (reference sequence). This CDR3 is 16 amino acids long.